The subject of this entry is one TCR beta chain. What it binds is not known. Trimming removed 5 bases from V and 3 bases from J; junction bases left unmatched: 7. The V gene's germline CDR1 is MDHEN and CDR2 SYDVKM. The CDR3 sequence is 15 residues long. The data originate from a study of cytomegalovirus exposure and HLA in healthy donors. Study conclusions and caveats: The study listed roughly 150 cytomegalovirus-associated TCR beta chains.

In the PCR, 60 Vbeta and 13 Jbeta primers were used. The data were produced by immunoSEQ multiplex PCR, yet TCRdb's version contains in-frame clones alone and is incomplete. Of over 150,000 clones listed, roughly 75% are singletons. This sequence joins TRBV28 and TRBJ1-5, with TRBD1 matching over 7 bases. The sample consisted of PBMCs. This receptor was identified in a male donor in good health and CMV-seronegative. In DNA form, the CDR3 reads TGTGCCAGCAGTGACAGACAGGGATCCAATCAGCCCCAGCATTTT. Translation: CASSDRQGSNQPQHF.